This TCR beta chain is from a study of regulatory T cells in long-lasting Graves disease. Arm-PCR of CDR3 regions and iRepertoire HTBI primers were the basis on which TCR beta libraries were built. Each CDR3 protein gets one entry after TCRdb re-called the multiplex PCR reads with MiXCR. The table has about 290,000 distinct CDR3 sequences, roughly 21% seen once. Time point here: persistent/refractory GD, antithyroid drugs over 5 years with positive TRAb. PBMC RNA served as the TCR library source. Broader study findings: Graves' patients with persistent disease showed TCR diversity lower than patients newly diagnosed. TRBV28, TRBJ1-2 and TRBJ2-5 emerged as the favored segments in persistent disease.

Remarks on this clonotype: Its target is not known.

The V gene lost 2 bases and the J gene lost 7 bases, with 8 bases spanning the gap. CDR1 and CDR2 (germline): MNHEY, SVGEGT. The CDR3 sequence is 13 residues long. The sequencing here drew on peripheral blood mononuclear cells (PBMCs), taken when the disease was refractory, from a patient treated with antithyroid drugs. The chain carries TRBV6-2 or TRBV6-3 and TRBJ2-2; D unresolved. This receptor was obtained from a female donor with Graves disease. CDR3 protein: CASSYRHDGELFF. CDR3 DNA: TGTGCCAGCAGTTACCGACACGACGGGGAGCTGTTTTTT.